The text below deals with one T cell receptor (beta chain). Its antigen remains unidentified. Sequencing used immunoSEQ multiplex PCR; TCRdb keeps in-frame clones, though not all of them. This table holds 8,800 or so clones, about 72% found once. The data stem from a study of neoadjuvant nivolumab and ipilimumab in lung cancer. Notes on the study in general: Resected tumors had greater TCR richness and clonality than uninvolved lung.

The V gene's germline CDR1 is LNHDA and CDR2 SQIVND (reference sequence). This CDR3 spans 17 amino acids. The ends lost 5 bases at V and 5 bases at J; junction bases unmatched: 14. The chain employs TRBV19 and TRBJ2-7; the match to TRBD2 covers 11 bases. The clonotype was recovered from an adult with non-small cell lung cancer. The specimen was tumor tissue, collected after neoadjuvant nivolumab, alone or with ipilimumab, at or shortly before surgery. CDR3 sequence: CASSPKGLAGGWNEQYF. The DNA for the CDR3 is TGTGCCAGTAGTCCAAAGGGGCTAGCGGGAGGATGGAACGAGCAGTACTTC.